The 28 T cell receptor beta chains given below trace back to one sample, sequenced in a study of blood T cell repertoires in COVID-19. The method was immunoSEQ multiplex PCR; TCRdb's version includes in-frame clones alone and lacks a portion of them. The sample lists tens of thousands of clones; 75% to 80% were seen once. The sample consisted of peripheral blood. These receptors were collected from a human donor in a cohort sampled during active COVID-19.

The chain employs TRBV7-9 and TRBJ1-1, with 7 bases fitting TRBD1. J gave up 1 base and V 5 bases, and 4 bases lay outside the gene matches. CDR1 and CDR2 from the germline V gene are SEHNR and FQNEAQ (reference sequence). CDR3 length: 14 amino acids. CDR3 DNA sequence: TGTGCCAGCAGCCTATCAGGGGGGAACACTGAAGCTTTCTTT. It yields the protein CASSLSGGNTEAFF.

The rearrangement links TRBV5-8 to TRBJ1-4, with 7 bases fitting TRBD1. V lost 7 bases to trimming and J lost 5 bases; unmatched junction nucleotides: 5. The CDR3 extends over 13 amino acids. CDR1 is SGHTS, CDR2 YDEGEE, per germline. DNA for the CDR3: TGTGCCAGCTCGACAGGGATAAATGAAAAACTGTTTTTT. Protein sequence: CASSTGINEKLFF.

This sequence joins TRBV7-9 and TRBJ2-2; D might be TRBD2 (5 bases). Germline V gives CDR1 SEHNR, CDR2 FQNEAQ (reference sequence). The CDR3 extends over 16 amino acids. V was clipped by 5 bases and J by 4 bases, with 17 bases between them. DNA of the CDR3: TGTGCCAGCAGCAGCAGGACTCTTCAATCCACCGGGGAGCTGTTTTTT. This translates into CASSSRTLQSTGELFF.

The chain combines TRBV5-1 with TRBJ1-1; possibly TRBD1 for D (6 bases). The CDR3 consists of 15 residues. Trimming shortened V by 4 bases and J by 4 bases, and 17 bases separated the two germline ends. CDR1 SGHRS and CDR2 YFSETQ come from the germline V gene. The CDR3 here is CASSPPGGRATEAFF. CDR3 nucleotide sequence: TGCGCCAGCAGCCCTCCCGGGGGGCGCGCCACTGAAGCTTTCTTT.

The count of this clone is one. V gene TRBV14 combines with J gene TRBJ2-1; TRBD2 aligns across 9 bases. The CDR3 loop spans 16 amino acids. Germline values: CDR1 SGHDN, CDR2 FVKESK. V lost 0 bases and J lost 8; bases outside the gene matches: 8. DNA for the CDR3: TGTGCCAGCAGCCAAGAGGGCGGGAGGGCCCTCGATGAGCAGTTCTTC. This sequence encodes CASSQEGGRALDEQFF.

Concerning this clone: At the DNA level, this CDR3 is encoded by other sequences in the same sample as well. This chain connects TRBV5-4 to TRBJ2-7, with 8 bases identical to TRBD1. This CDR3 is built from 14 residues. V shed 4 bases, J shed 2 bases, and the junction held 5 bases outside the gene matches. The germline gives CDR1 SGHNT, CDR2 YYREEE (reference sequence). CDR3 in DNA: TGTGCCAGCAGCCTAGGACAGGGACCCTACGAGCAGTACTTC. This gives the protein CASSLGQGPYEQYF.

This clone was counted a few times. The chain combines TRBV28 with TRBJ1-4; D may be TRBD1 (5 bases). The CDR3 length is 14 residues. Trimming took off 3 bases at V and 5 bases at J, with 10 bases between the two ends. The V gene's germline CDR1 is MDHEN and CDR2 SYDVKM. CDR3: CASSFSGGNEKLFF. The CDR3 DNA follows: TGTGCCAGCAGTTTCTCCGGGGGGAATGAAAAACTGTTTTTT. The full variable domain, rest sourced from reference TRBV28 and TRBJ1-4, is DVKVTQSSRYLVKRTGEKVFLECVQDMDHENMFWYRQDPGLGLRLIYFSYDVKMKEKGDIPEGYSVSREKKERFSLILESASTNQTSMYLCASSFSGGNEKLFFGSGTQLSVL.

This rearrangement joins TRBV7-2 to TRBJ2-2, with D hard to call. The CDR3 consists of 13 residues. V was cut by 5 bases and J by 6 bases, with 10 bases left in between. Germline loops: CDR1 SGHTA, CDR2 FQGNSA. CDR3 bases: TGTGCCAGCAGCCAAGACCGGGCCGGGGAGCTGTTTTTT. It codes for CASSQDRAGELFF.

The gene calls are TRBV2 and TRBJ1-2, with 7 nucleotides matching TRBD1. J gave up 6 bases and V 6 bases, and 16 bases lay outside the gene matches. Germline-derived CDR1 and CDR2 are SNHLY and FYNNEI. The CDR3 has 16 amino acids. Written as DNA, the CDR3 is TGTGCCAGCAGCGACGGGGCACAGGGGATCTTCAATGGCTACACCTTC. As protein: CASSDGAQGIFNGYTF.

CDR3 amino acids: CASSPNSGGSYEQYF. The CDR3 region has the DNA TGTGCCAGCAGCCCGAATAGCGGGGGCAGCTACGAGCAGTACTTC. This sequence joins TRBV3-1 (or the pseudogene TRBV3-2) and TRBJ2-7, with 9 bases that match TRBD2. CDR3 length: 15 amino acids. Germline V CDR1 and CDR2: LGHDT, YNNKEL (reference sequence). After removal of 4 bases from V and 3 bases from J, the junction contained 7 bases not matched to a gene.

V gene TRBV9 combines with J gene TRBJ2-2, with 8 bases aligning to TRBD2. With V trimmed by 3 bases and J by 0 bases, 1 base remained unmatched. Germline values: CDR1 SGDLS, CDR2 YYNGEE. The CDR3 runs to 15 residues. The CDR3 sequence is CASSATSANTGELFF. The CDR3 bases are TGTGCCAGCAGCGCGACTAGCGCGAACACCGGGGAGCTGTTTTTT.

The chain carries TRBV2 and TRBJ2-1, with 13 nucleotides matching TRBD2. This CDR3 spans 16 amino acids. V gave up 5 bases and J gave up 7 bases; unmatched junction bases: 8. Germline lookup yields CDR1 SNHLY and CDR2 FYNNEI. Written as DNA, the CDR3 is TGTGCCAGCAGTAAAACTGGACTAGCGGGAGTGAATGAGCAGTTCTTC. It encodes CASSKTGLAGVNEQFF.

The J gene is TRBJ2-7, the V gene TRBV19, with no clear D. The CDR3 length is 16 residues. The germline V and J ends were trimmed by 3 bases and 0 bases, with 15 bases remaining between them. Germline CDR1 is LNHDA and CDR2 is SQIVND (reference sequence). The CDR3: CASSIAPRSDSYEQYF. CDR3 bases: TGTGCCAGTAGTATTGCCCCTCGGAGCGACTCCTACGAGCAGTACTTC.

The CDR3 spells CASSDPRAGGDSPLHF. Here the CDR3 DNA reads TGTGCCAGCAGTGATCCCCGGGCAGGGGGCGATTCACCCCTCCACTTT. The rearrangement links TRBV25-1 to TRBJ1-6; 8 nucleotides align to TRBD1. From germline, CDR1 is MGHDK and CDR2 SYGVNS. V was clipped by 3 bases and J by 8 bases; unmatched bases: 9. The CDR3 is 16 residues long.

V and J are TRBV5-8 and TRBJ2-5, with 12 positions matching TRBD2. Germline loops: CDR1 SGHTS, CDR2 YDEGEE. The CDR3 has 15 residues. V gave up 4 bases and J gave up 1 base; unmatched junction bases: 2. The CDR3, as DNA: TGTGCCAGCAGCCGGACTAGCGGGACCCAAGAGACCCAGTACTTC. Encoded protein: CASSRTSGTQETQYF.

The rearrangement links TRBV5-4 to TRBJ2-1, with 7 positions matching TRBD1. The CDR3 totals 16 residues. Germline V CDR1 and CDR2: SGHNT, YYREEE (reference sequence). Trimming took 4 bases from V and 5 from J; bases not matched to a gene: 12. CDR3 residues: CASSRDRVGVNNEQFF. CDR3 nucleotide sequence: TGTGCCAGCAGCAGAGACAGGGTTGGGGTAAACAATGAGCAGTTCTTC.

The rearrangement links TRBV5-5 to TRBJ1-2; the match to TRBD1 covers 8 bases. V was pared by 4 bases and J by 7 bases, with 15 bases of the junction left unmatched. Germline CDR1 and CDR2: SGHKS and YYEKEE (reference sequence). The CDR3 has 16 residues. The CDR3 DNA sequence: TGTGCCAGCAGCCTCACCCAGGACAGGGTATTTCTTGGCTACACCTTC. This translates into CASSLTQDRVFLGYTF.

The rearrangement uses TRBV15 and TRBJ2-7; D gene uncertain. This CDR3 has 14 residues. Germline V gives CDR1 LNHNV, CDR2 YYDKDF (reference sequence). Trimming removed 0 bases at V and 0 bases at J, with 6 bases between. CDR3 DNA: TGTGCCACCAGCAGAGACAGTAACTCCTACGAGCAGTACTTC. Amino acid sequence: CATSRDSNSYEQYF.

The table lists this clone with a few counts. The DNA of the CDR3 is TGCGCCAGCAGCCAAGATGGGCAGGGCGCGTACCAAGAGACCCAGTACTTC. Translated: CASSQDGQGAYQETQYF. This chain links TRBV4-3 with TRBJ2-5; TRBD1 is a possible D gene (5 bases). Between the trimmed V and J ends, which lost 0 bases and 0 bases, there was a span of 14 bases. This CDR3 comprises 17 residues. Germline V gene lookup returns CDR1 LGHNA and CDR2 YSLEER.

This clone turned up a few times. The V call is TRBV28, the J call TRBJ2-7, with TRBD2 identical over 9 bases. This CDR3 has 15 amino acids. V dropped 2 bases and J dropped 3; count of bases not matched to a gene: 5. Germline values: CDR1 MDHEN, CDR2 SYDVKM. DNA for the CDR3: TGTGCCAGCAGTTTAAGATTAGCGGGAGACTACGAGCAGTACTTC. Amino acids: CASSLRLAGDYEQYF.

J is TRBJ1-3 and V is TRBV9, with a weak D call TRBD1 (6 bases). Per the germline V gene, CDR1 is SGDLS and CDR2 is YYNGEE. V was clipped by 1 base and J by 0 bases, with 11 bases between them. The CDR3 consists of 16 residues. The CDR3 DNA sequence: TGTGCCAGCAGCGTAAGTACAGGGAGCTCTGGAAACACCATATATTTT. It is translated as CASSVSTGSSGNTIYF. Full variable domain (missing parts from reference TRBV9 and TRBJ1-3): DSGVTQTPKHLITATGQRVTLRCSPRSGDLSVYWYQQSLDQGLQFLIQYYNGEERAKGNILERFSAQQFPDLHSELNLSSLELGDSALYFCASSVSTGSSGNTIYFGEGSWLTVV.

The CDR3 region has the DNA TGCGCCAGCAGCCAGACAGGGAAAACTACCTACGAGCAGTACTTC. It translates to CASSQTGKTTYEQYF. This chain links TRBV5-1 with TRBJ2-7, with 7 bases matching TRBD1. CDR1 is SGHRS and CDR2 is YFSETQ in the germline V gene. This CDR3 is built from 15 residues. Losses at the gene ends were 4 bases for V and 2 bases for J; bases not matched to a gene: 9.

The chain couples TRBV10-3 to TRBJ1-2; TRBD1 matches 9 bases. CDR1 ENHRY and CDR2 SYGVKD come from the germline V gene. The length of the CDR3 is 15 residues. Unmatched junction bases numbered 14, after V lost 7 bases and J lost 8 bases. For the CDR3, the DNA is TGTGCCATCATTCTTATCCCGGGACAGGGAATGGGCTACACCTTC. Protein: CAIILIPGQGMGYTF.

The genes are TRBV5-4 and TRBJ2-1; D might be TRBD2 (7 bases). The CDR3 spans 13 residues. CDR1 SGHNT and CDR2 YYREEE come from the germline V gene (reference sequence). CDR3 region: CAGGRESYNEQFF. In DNA form, the CDR3 reads TGTGCTGGGGGGCGGGAGTCCTACAATGAGCAGTTCTTC.

V usage is TRBV19 and J usage is TRBJ2-7; D is possibly TRBD1 (5 bases). This CDR3 is built from 14 residues. Germline lookup yields CDR1 LNHDA and CDR2 SQIVND (reference sequence). Trimming took off 4 bases at V and 6 bases at J, with 16 bases between the two ends. CDR3 protein: CASSRAGLLVEQYF. The DNA of the CDR3 is TGTGCCAGTAGTAGGGCAGGGCTTTTAGTCGAGCAGTACTTC.

In its sample, this clone was seen a few times. V gene TRBV19 combines with J gene TRBJ1-5; maybe TRBD1 (6 bases). CDR3 length: 14 amino acids. From germline, CDR1 is LNHDA and CDR2 SQIVND (reference sequence). Deletions cut 8 bases from V and 0 bases from J, with 11 bases between. The CDR3 nucleotides read TGTGCCAGTTCGGACAGCTATAGCAATCAGCCCCAGCATTTT. Encoded protein: CASSDSYSNQPQHF.

The gene calls are TRBV5-6 and TRBJ1-4, with TRBD1 matching 7 bases. Germline trimming cut 4 bases from V and 7 bases from J; bases unmatched to any gene: 10. This CDR3 comprises 15 residues. CDR1 is SGHDT, CDR2 YYEEEE, per germline. The CDR3 spells CASSPFQGVGEKLFF. CDR3 sequence (DNA): TGTGCCAGCAGCCCGTTTCAGGGGGTAGGTGAAAAACTGTTTTTT.

The rearrangement uses TRBV19 and TRBJ2-2; TRBD2 matches 7 bases. This CDR3 contains 14 residues. CDR1 and CDR2 (germline): LNHDA, SQIVND (reference sequence). Losses at the gene ends were 5 bases for V and 3 bases for J; bases not matched to a gene: 3. Here the CDR3 DNA reads TGTGCCAGTAGTCCCCGGGGGGACACCGGGGAGCTGTTTTTT. This translates into CASSPRGDTGELFF.